This T cell receptor (beta chain) is from a study of shared clonotypes between healthy human individuals. Naive-designated CD8 cells lacked CD45RO, were positively enriched for CCR7, and omitted terminally differentiated effector memory CD45RA+ cells. Study results and limitations: The authors sampled blood alone, and tissue repertoires likely differ.

V lost 8 bases and J lost 3, with 10 bases in between. The CDR3 loop spans 12 amino acids. The germline V gene encodes CDR1 LNHDA and CDR2 SQIVND (reference sequence). Libraries were prepared by immunoSEQ multiplex PCR; TCRdb keeps only in-frame clonotypes and omits some of them. The sample lists about 1,800,000 clones; roughly 94% were seen once. To note about this clone: Antigen: not known.

Sequencing input: naive CD8+ T cells sorted from blood. This sequence originates from a man aged 18 to 29 in good health. The rearrangement links TRBV19 to TRBJ1-1, with TRBD1 as a possible D gene (6 bases). The CDR3 reads CASLSGDTEAFF. The CDR3 DNA follows: TGTGCCAGTCTATCAGGGGACACTGAAGCTTTCTTT.